This TCR beta chain stems from a study of beta chain features in type 1 diabetes (dated 2018 in TCRdb). Background for the entire study: Mean age, gender distribution, total cell number and subset yield were not different between patients and healthy donors. In the study, TCRB repertoires of sorted circulating CD4+ T cell subsets from recently diagnosed type 1 diabetes patients were compared with those of matched healthy donors. Naive and central memory subsets were obtained from all 30 or so donors, but regulatory and stem cell-like memory subsets were isolated from only 8 patients and roughly 8 healthy donors. Across all samples, about 110 million sorted cells were examined, and cell number per subset correlated strongly with RNA yield.

There are a few counts of this clone. It has no known antigen specificity. No base-level quality is on record; no much larger clone is a single base apart. All of the isolated RNA was reverse transcribed with the High Capacity cDNA Reverse Transcription Kit, so expressed TCRB transcripts were sequenced. Deep immunoSEQ sequencing was performed on naive, central memory and regulatory T cell samples, with an average of roughly 3.3 million total reads per sample. Sorted cells were lysed in RLT buffer and RNA was extracted with DNase-treated RNeasy Micro or Mini kits, depending on cell number. Each cell subset was processed on its own to prevent cross-contamination, while patient and healthy donor samples were processed together. The immunoSEQ multiplex PCR was used to amplify TCRB sequences from cDNA, generating 87-bp fragments that spanned the CDR3 region. Sequencing of the amplicons was performed on the Illumina HiSeq platform. On the authors' methods: PCR bias was computationally corrected using synthetic template baselines, reads within Hamming distance 2 were collapsed, and singletons that could not be merged were discarded. By aligning reads against IMGT, V, D and J genes, CDR3 length, and insertions or deletions at six rearrangement sites were assigned. Within each subset, clonotype counts were normalized to the number of sorted cells before true diversity and Gini coefficients were calculated with the tcR R package. Repertoire sharing was quantified using the overlap coefficient calculated on TCRB nucleotide sequences. Out-of-frame TCRB sequences from naive cells were analyzed as a proxy for the pre-selection repertoire. The source is immuneACCESS, and TCRdb retained only in-frame sequences with V and J called. Part of the clones is not carried over; for the studies checked, unresolved V genes explain less than half of this, and the remainder is unexplained. V and J calls and clone size are those listed in that table; D and trimming were worked out from the DNA. This sample holds 400,000 to 550,000 clones; 9.5% to 12% were observed only once. In total, the top ten clones hold more than 0.045% of the sample.

Results the study describes overall, beyond this receptor: The naive, central memory and regulatory TCRB repertoires appeared to resemble one another more closely among patients than among healthy donors. Sequencing cDNA rather than genomic DNA could over-represent highly expressing activated cells, although activation and CD3 levels did not differ between groups. In all four CD4+ subsets, TCRB CDR3 length was moderately but significantly shorter in type 1 diabetes patients. Shorter templates might have been favored by PCR, but patient and control samples were amplified and corrected together, so both groups would have been affected equally by any skew. At VDJ recombination sites, type 1 diabetes patients had fewer insertions and more deleted nucleotides, which implies abnormalities in thymic rearrangement. HLA sub-analyses involved small numbers of individuals, so any influence of HLA type on TCRB rearrangement remained unresolved.

Reading from cysteine to phenylalanine, the CDR3 counts 14 amino acids. Just CDR3 DNA is preserved here, 42 bases in frame from base 1. The germline V gene supplies CDR1 SNHLY and CDR2 FYNNEI. V loses 8 bases, J loses 2 bases, and the germline ends lie 14 bases apart. Each donor gave one peripheral blood draw, averaging roughly 0.11 L, which was collected into heparinised tubes. Naive, central memory, regulatory and stem cell-like memory CD4+ T cells were sorted on a BD FACSAria II using a panel including CD45RO, CCR7, CD25, CD127, CD95 and CD27. Every sorted population had a purity above 95%. PBMCs were isolated immediately by Lymphoprep density gradient centrifugation and stained directly without culture. So that batch effects would be minimized, each experiment stained and sorted samples in pairs, pairing one healthy donor with one patient.

The chain is assembled from TRBV2 and TRBJ2-3; TRBD2 is a possible D gene, resting on 5 matching bases. The specimen sequenced was naive CD4+ T cells from blood. This specimen's cell subset or site label, interpreted: true naive CD4+ T cells. This TCR was recovered from a young woman in good health. The CDR3 here reads CASALRGLTDTQYF. The DNA sequence reads TGTGCCAGCGCGCTGCGAGGGCTCACAGATACGCAGTATTTT.